This is a list of T cell receptor beta chains from one sample in a study of blood T cells in healthy people across ages. TCRdb re-analysed the 5' RACE reads in MiXCR, keeping a single row per CDR3 protein. This table holds about 640,000 distinct CDR3 sequences, roughly 43% found once. The sequencing sample was made of blood. The source is a man older than 75 in good health. Each CDR3 is given with its conserved first and last residue. Clone size, where shown, is once, few, many, or a class for clones that have expanded.

j_call cdr3_length clone_size v_call cdr3_aa
TRBJ1-6 13 NA TRBV20-1 CSASRDRDSPLHF
TRBJ2-1 15 NA TRBV7-9 CASSLSGGGDSEQFF
TRBJ2-5 14 NA TRBV12-3/TRBV12-4 CASSPPTSGETQYF
TRBJ1-4 12 NA TRBV30 CAWRWGNEKLFF
TRBJ1-2 12 NA TRBV29-1 CSVEQGTSGYTF
TRBJ2-1 13 NA TRBV14 CASSQEFVGEQFF
TRBJ2-1 16 many TRBV7-2 CASSSMPTGSYNEQFF
TRBJ2-5 14 NA TRBV3-1 CASSQGQARETQYF
TRBJ2-2 15 NA TRBV7-9 CASSLRSRGAGELFF
TRBJ1-1 16 NA TRBV11-2 CASSPGTLGVHTEAFF
TRBJ1-4 15 NA TRBV20-1 CSARRTGYTNEKLFF
TRBJ2-1 12 NA TRBV20-1 CSARDGRDEQFF
TRBJ1-5 18 NA TRBV28 CASSIPEPVSYSNQPQHF
TRBJ1-4 17 NA TRBV27 CASSFSLRFATNEKLFF
TRBJ2-1 17 NA TRBV4-1 CASSQDNLAGLYNEQFF
TRBJ1-6 15 few TRBV6-1 CASSHPGGTNSPLHF
TRBJ2-3 16 NA TRBV4-3 CASSQEGRVTTDTQYF
NA 15 few TRBV7-2 CASSPRPPLGETQYF
TRBJ1-3 14 NA TRBV7-2 CASSNRGAGNTIYF
TRBJ2-7 12 NA TRBV20-1 CSASKEFYEQYF
TRBJ2-1 18 NA TRBV7-2 CASSLAVTSGGSLNEQFF
TRBJ2-1 15 NA TRBV10-3 CAIRNGFSLGNEQFF
NA 13 few TRBV6-5 CASTKGGPGEQYF
TRBJ1-1 13 NA TRBV11-3 CASSRGPRAEAFF
TRBJ2-1 13 many TRBV24-1 CATSLAGRNEQFF
TRBJ1-4 12 NA TRBV15 CATSRDRTVLFF
TRBJ1-6 15 NA TRBV4-2 CASSQSGTGVSPLHF
TRBJ2-3 16 few TRBV7-2 CASSLVRGSESDTQYF
TRBJ2-7 18 few TRBV10-3 CAISESGTGIQSSYEQYF
TRBJ2-7 14 NA TRBV6-5 CASSPSRGTYEQYF
TRBJ2-2 16 NA TRBV7-2 CASSSFRGRDTGELFF
TRBJ2-5 15 NA TRBV4-2 CASSKIAQYQETQYF
TRBJ1-2 16 NA TRBV7-2 CASSLRSRQANYGYTF
TRBJ2-4 12 NA TRBV5-1 CASSLAGYGQYF
NA 13 NA TRBV3-1 CASSQVIGNEQYF
TRBJ1-5 13 NA TRBV24-1 CATSDLRCQPQHF
TRBJ1-5 14 few TRBV6-6 CASSPDTSNQPQHF
TRBJ2-1 14 few TRBV6-2/TRBV6-3 CASIPGFSHNEQFF
TRBJ2-1 14 once TRBV6-2/TRBV6-3 CASSYRGDRNEQFF
TRBJ2-1 16 NA TRBV5-1 CASSLAGRYNDNEQFF